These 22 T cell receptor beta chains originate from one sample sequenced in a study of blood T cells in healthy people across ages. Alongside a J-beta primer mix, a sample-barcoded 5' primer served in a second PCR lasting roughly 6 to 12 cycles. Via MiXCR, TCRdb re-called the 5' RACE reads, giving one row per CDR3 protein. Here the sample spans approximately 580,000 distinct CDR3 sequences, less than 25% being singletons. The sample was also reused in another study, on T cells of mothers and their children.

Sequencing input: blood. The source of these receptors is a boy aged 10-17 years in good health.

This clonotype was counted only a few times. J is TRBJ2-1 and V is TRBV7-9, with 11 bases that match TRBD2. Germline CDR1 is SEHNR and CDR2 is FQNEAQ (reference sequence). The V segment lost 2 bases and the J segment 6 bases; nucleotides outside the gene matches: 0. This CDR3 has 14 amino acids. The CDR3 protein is CASSLTSGGNEQFF. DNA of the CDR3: TGTGCCAGCAGCTTAACTAGCGGGGGCAATGAGCAGTTCTTC.

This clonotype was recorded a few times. The CDR3 DNA follows: TGCAGCGCTGTAGCGGGAGAGCGGAGAGAGACCCAGTACTTC. Protein sequence: CSAVAGERRETQYF. The gene calls are TRBV29-1 and TRBJ2-5, with 9 bases aligning to TRBD2. There are 14 residues in the CDR3. In germline, CDR1 is SQVTM, CDR2 ANQGSEA. The V and J ends lost 7 bases and 4 bases, in that order; junction bases with no gene match: 10.

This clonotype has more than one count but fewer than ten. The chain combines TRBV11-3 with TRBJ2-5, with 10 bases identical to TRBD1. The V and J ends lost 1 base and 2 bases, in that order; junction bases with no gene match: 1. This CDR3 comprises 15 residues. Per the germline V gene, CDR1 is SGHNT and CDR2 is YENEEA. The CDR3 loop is CASSLADRGQETQYF. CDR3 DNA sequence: TGTGCCAGCAGCTTAGCGGACAGGGGGCAAGAGACCCAGTACTTC.

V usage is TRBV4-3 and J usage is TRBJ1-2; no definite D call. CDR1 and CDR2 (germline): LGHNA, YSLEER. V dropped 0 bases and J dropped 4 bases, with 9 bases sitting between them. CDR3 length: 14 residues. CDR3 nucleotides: TGCGCCAGCAGCCAAGAGCAGGTGGGCTATGGCTACACCTTC. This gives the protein CASSQEQVGYGYTF.

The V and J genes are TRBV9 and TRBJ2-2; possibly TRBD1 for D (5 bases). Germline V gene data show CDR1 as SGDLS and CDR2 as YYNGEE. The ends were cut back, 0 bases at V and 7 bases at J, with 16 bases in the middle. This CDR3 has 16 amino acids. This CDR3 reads CASSVAWVGVDGELFF. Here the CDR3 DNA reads TGTGCCAGCAGCGTAGCGTGGGTAGGGGTGGACGGGGAGCTGTTTTTT.

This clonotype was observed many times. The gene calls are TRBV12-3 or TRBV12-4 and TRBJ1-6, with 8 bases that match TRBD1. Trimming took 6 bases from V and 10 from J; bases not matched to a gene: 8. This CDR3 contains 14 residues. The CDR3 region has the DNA TGTGCCAGCAGCCAACAGGGGGAGCGATCACCCCTCCACTTT. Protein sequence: CASSQQGERSPLHF.

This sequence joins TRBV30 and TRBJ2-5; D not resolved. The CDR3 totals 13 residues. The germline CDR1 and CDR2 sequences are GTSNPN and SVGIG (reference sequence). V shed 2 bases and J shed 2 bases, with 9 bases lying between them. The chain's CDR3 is CAWSRRFQETQYF. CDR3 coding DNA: TGTGCCTGGAGTCGACGGTTTCAAGAGACCCAGTACTTC. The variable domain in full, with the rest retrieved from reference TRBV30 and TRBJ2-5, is SQTIHQWPATLVQPVGSPLSLECTVEGTSNPNLYWYRQAAGRGLQLLFYSVGIGQISSEVPQNLSASRPQDRQFILSSKKLLLSDSGFYLCAWSRRFQETQYFGPGTRLLVL.

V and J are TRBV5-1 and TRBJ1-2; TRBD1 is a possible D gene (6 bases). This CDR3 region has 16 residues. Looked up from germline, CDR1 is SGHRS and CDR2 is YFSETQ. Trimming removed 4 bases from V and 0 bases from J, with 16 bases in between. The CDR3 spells CASSRRADRANYGYTF. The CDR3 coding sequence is TGCGCCAGCAGCCGGAGGGCGGACAGAGCTAACTATGGCTACACCTTC.

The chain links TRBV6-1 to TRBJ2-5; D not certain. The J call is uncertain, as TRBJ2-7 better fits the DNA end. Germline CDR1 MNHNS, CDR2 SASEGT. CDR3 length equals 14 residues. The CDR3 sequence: CASRPARESYEQYF. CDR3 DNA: TGTGCCAGCAGGCCAGCAAGGGAAAGCTACGAGCAGTACTTC.

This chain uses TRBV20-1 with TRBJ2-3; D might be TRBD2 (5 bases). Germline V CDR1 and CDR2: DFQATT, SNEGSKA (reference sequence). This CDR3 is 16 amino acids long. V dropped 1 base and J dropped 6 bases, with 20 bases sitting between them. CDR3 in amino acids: CSARGLARSISDTQYF. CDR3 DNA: TGCAGTGCTAGAGGTCTAGCTAGGAGCATCTCCGATACGCAGTATTTT.

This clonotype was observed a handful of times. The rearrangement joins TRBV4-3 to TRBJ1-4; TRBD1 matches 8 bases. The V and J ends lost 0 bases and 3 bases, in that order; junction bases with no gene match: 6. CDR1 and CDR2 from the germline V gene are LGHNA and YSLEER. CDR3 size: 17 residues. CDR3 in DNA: TGCGCCAGCAGCCAAGATCAGCAGGGGGCAGCTAATGAAAAACTGTTTTTT. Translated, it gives CASSQDQQGAANEKLFF.

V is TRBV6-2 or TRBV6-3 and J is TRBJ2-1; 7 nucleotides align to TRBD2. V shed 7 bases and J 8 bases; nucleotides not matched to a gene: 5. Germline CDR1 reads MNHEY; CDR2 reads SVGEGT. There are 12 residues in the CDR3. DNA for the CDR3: TGTGCCAGCAAGGGAGGGGTCCATGAGCAGTTCTTC. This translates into CASKGGVHEQFF.

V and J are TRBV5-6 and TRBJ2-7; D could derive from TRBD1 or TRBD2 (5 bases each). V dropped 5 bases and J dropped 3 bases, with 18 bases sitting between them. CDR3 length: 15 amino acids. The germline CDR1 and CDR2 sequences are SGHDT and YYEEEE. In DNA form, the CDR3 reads TGTGCCAGCAGTCCTGGGGGTGTGGGTCTCTACGAGCAGTACTTC. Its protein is CASSPGGVGLYEQYF.

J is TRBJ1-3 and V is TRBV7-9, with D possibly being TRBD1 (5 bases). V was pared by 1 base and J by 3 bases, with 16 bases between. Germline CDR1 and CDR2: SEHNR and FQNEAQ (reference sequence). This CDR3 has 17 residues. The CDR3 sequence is CASSLGDGGPLGNTIYF. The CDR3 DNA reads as TGTGCCAGCAGCTTAGGTGATGGGGGTCCCCTTGGAAACACCATATATTTT.

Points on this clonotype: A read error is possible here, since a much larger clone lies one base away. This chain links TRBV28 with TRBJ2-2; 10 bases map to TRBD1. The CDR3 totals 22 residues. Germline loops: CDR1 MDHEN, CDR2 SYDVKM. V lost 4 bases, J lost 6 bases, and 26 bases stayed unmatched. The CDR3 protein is CASSSDDPLRTGGPACPGELFF. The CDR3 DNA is TGTGCCAGCAGTTCCGACGATCCACTCCGGACAGGGGGACCGGCATGTCCCGGGGAGCTGTTTTTT.

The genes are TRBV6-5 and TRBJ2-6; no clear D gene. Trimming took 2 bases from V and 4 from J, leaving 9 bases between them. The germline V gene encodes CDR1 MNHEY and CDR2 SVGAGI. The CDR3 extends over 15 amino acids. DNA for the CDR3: TGTGCCAGCAGTTACGCCAGAACCGGGGCCAACGTCCTGACTTTC. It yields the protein CASSYARTGANVLTF.

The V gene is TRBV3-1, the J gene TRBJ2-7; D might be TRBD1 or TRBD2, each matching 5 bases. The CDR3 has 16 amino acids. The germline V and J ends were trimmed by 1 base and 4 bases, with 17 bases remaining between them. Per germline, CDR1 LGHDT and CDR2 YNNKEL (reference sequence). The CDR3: CASSQGWDPGRYEQYF. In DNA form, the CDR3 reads TGTGCCAGCAGCCAAGGTTGGGACCCAGGGAGATACGAGCAGTACTTC.

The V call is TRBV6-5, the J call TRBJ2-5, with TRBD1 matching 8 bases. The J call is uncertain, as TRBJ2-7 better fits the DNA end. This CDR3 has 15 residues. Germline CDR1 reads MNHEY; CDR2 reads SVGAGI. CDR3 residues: CASSTQDRVAYEQYF. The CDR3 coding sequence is TGTGCCAGCAGTACCCAGGACAGGGTTGCCTACGAGCAGTACTTC.

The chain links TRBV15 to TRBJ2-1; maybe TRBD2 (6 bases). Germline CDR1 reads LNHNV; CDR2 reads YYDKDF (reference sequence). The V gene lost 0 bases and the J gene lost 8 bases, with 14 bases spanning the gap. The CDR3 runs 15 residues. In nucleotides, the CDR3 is TGTGCCACCAGCAGAGATGGGGGGACTTTCGATGAGCAGTTCTTC. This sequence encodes CATSRDGGTFDEQFF.

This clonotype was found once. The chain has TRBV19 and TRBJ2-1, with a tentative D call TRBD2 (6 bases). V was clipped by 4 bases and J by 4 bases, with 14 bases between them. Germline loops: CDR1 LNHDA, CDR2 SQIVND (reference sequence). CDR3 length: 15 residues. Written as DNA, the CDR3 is TGTGCCAGTAGTACCGGGACTGGCGCTTACAATGAGCAGTTCTTC. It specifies CASSTGTGAYNEQFF.

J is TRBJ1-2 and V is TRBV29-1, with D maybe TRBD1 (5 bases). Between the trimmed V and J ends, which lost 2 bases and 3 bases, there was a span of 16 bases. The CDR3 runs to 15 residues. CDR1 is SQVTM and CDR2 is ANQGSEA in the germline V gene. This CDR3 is CSVERWRQGDYGYTF. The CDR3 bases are TGCAGCGTTGAAAGATGGCGTCAGGGTGACTATGGCTACACCTTC.

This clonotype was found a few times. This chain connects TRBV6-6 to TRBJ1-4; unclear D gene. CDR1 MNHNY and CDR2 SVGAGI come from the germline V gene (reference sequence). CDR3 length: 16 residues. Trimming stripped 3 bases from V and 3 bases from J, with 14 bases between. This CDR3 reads CASSYSHGRANEKLFF. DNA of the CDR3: TGTGCCAGCAGTTATTCCCATGGGCGGGCTAATGAAAAACTGTTTTTT.